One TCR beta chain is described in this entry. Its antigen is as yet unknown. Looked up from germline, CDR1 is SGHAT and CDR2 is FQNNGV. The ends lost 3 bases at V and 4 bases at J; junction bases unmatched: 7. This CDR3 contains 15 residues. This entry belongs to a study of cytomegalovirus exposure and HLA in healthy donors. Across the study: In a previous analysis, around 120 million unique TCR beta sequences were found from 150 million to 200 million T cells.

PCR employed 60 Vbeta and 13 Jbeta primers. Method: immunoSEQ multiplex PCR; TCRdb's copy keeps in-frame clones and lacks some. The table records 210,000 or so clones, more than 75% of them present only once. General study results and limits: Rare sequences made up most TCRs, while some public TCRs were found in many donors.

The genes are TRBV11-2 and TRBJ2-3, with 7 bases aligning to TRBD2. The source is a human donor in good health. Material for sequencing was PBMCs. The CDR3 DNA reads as TGTGCCAGCAGCTTCGGACTAGTGATTGCAGATACGCAGTATTTT. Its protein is CASSFGLVIADTQYF.